The 28 T cell receptor beta chains reported below all come from one sample, sequenced in a study of T cell clonality in common variable immunodeficiency. The assay was immunoSEQ multiplex PCR, and TCRdb's table has in-frame clones only and misses some. The sample presents around 40,000 clones, none singletons. Sequencing was carried out using peripheral blood mononuclear cells. The receptors shown here come from a person aged 18 to 75 in good health.

This clone has more than one count but fewer than ten. CDR3 in amino acids: CASRYREDEKLFF. The covered CDR3 bases are TGTGCCAGCAGGTACAGGGAAGATGAAAAG. The chain links TRBV2 to TRBJ2-2; perhaps TRBD1 as D (6 bases). The observed sequence ends 3 residues before the CDR3 terminus, with the missing tail filled in from the germline J gene. CDR1 is SNHLY, CDR2 FYNNEI, per germline. This CDR3 region has 13 residues. Drawing the rest from reference TRBV2 and TRBJ2-2, the complete variable domain is EPEVTQTPSHQVTQMGQEVILRCVPISNHLYFYWYRQILGQKVEFLVSFYNNEISEKSEIFDDQFSVERPDGSNFTLKIRSTKLEDSAMYFCASRYREDEKLFFGEGSRLTVL.

This clone came up many times. The sequence runs out 3 residues before the end of the CDR3; the remainder is reconstructed from the germline J gene. The chain uses TRBV10-3 and TRBJ2-5; TRBD2 is a possible D gene (7 bases). Germline-derived CDR1 and CDR2 are ENHRY and SYGVKD. With 2 bases removed from V and 5 bases from J, the gap between germline ends came to 18 bases. The CDR3 extends over 16 amino acids. The covered CDR3 bases are TGTGCCATCAGTGAGGGGGCGGGGGCCTCAGCGGAGACC. Translation gives CAISEGAGASAET. The complete CDR3 reads CAISEGAGASAETQYF.

There are many counts of this clone. The read is 3 residues too short to cover the CDR3 end, so that end is filled in from the germline J gene. The chain recombines TRBV10-1 with TRBJ1-4, with a tentative D call TRBD1 (6 bases). Trimming left V 0 bases short and J 7 bases short, with 12 bases between. There are 15 residues in the CDR3. The germline CDR1 and CDR2 sequences are WNHNN and SYGVQD (reference sequence). The DNA read from the CDR3 is TGCGCCAGCAGTGAGTCCCGAATAGGGGGTGAAAAA. Its protein product is CASSESRIGGEK. The whole CDR3 is CASSESRIGGEKLFF.

Ten or more counts support this clone. Read coverage stops 3 residues before the CDR3 terminus; the germline J gene supplies the remainder. The chain joins TRBV30 to TRBJ1-1, with unresolved D. Per the germline V gene, CDR1 is GTSNPN and CDR2 is SVGIG (reference sequence). The length of the CDR3 is 14 residues. V shed 3 bases and J shed 4 bases, with 15 bases lying between them. CDR3 sequence: CAWSNEARGTEAFF. The covered CDR3 bases are TGTGCCTGGAGCAATGAGGCCCGGGGCACTGAA.

This clone was picked up many times. The missing CDR3 end, 3 residues past where the read stops, is filled in from the germline J gene. The rearrangement links TRBV7-3 to TRBJ2-7; maybe TRBD2 (5 bases). V was clipped by 5 bases and J by 1 base, with 12 bases between them. CDR1 is SGHTA, CDR2 FQGTGA, per germline. The CDR3 covers 14 residues. The CDR3 DNA, read in part, is TGTGCCAGCAGCCAGGACTCCTTTTCCTACGAG. It yields the protein CASSQDSFSYE. The complete CDR3 reads CASSQDSFSYEQYF.

This clone has ten or more counts. The read ends 3 residues early relative to the CDR3; the germline J gene fills the gap. The chain employs TRBV2 and TRBJ2-5, with 7 bases aligning to TRBD2. The length of the CDR3 is 14 residues. J gave up 3 bases and V 4 bases, and 5 bases lay outside the gene matches. CDR1 is SNHLY and CDR2 is FYNNEI in the germline V gene. The CDR3 spells CASSVPGGKETQYF. Partial CDR3 DNA: TGTGCCAGCAGTGTTCCGGGGGGAAAAGAGACC.

This clone was observed a few times. The read comes to an end 3 residues before the CDR3 does, leaving the germline J gene to fill in the end. This chain joins TRBV19 and TRBJ2-7, with 12 bases aligning to TRBD2. The junction had 9 bases not matched to a gene; V was cut back by 5 bases and J by 1 base. The CDR3 has 17 amino acids. The germline V gene encodes CDR1 LNHDA and CDR2 SQIVND (reference sequence). The CDR3 DNA, read in part, is TGTGCCAGTAGTCTCCGACTAGCGGGGGCCCAATCCTACGAG. Its protein is CASSLRLAGAQSYE. The entire CDR3 is CASSLRLAGAQSYEQYF.

This clone was counted at least ten times. The missing CDR3 end, 3 residues past where the read stops, is filled in from the germline J gene. The chain has TRBV20-1 and TRBJ1-1, with a possible D match to TRBD1 (5 bases). The germline V and J ends were trimmed by 0 bases and 4 bases, with 15 bases remaining between them. This CDR3 has 15 amino acids. Germline loops: CDR1 DFQATT, CDR2 SNEGSKA (reference sequence). The part of the CDR3 DNA that was read is TGCAGTGCTAGAGATCGGGTGGGGCCGGGCACTGAA. This codes for CSARDRVGPGTE. The whole CDR3 sequence reads CSARDRVGPGTEAFF.

Ten or more counts support this clone. The CDR3 end falls 3 residues outside the read, so it is completed with the germline J gene. The V gene is TRBV4-2, the J gene TRBJ1-1; the match to TRBD1 covers 7 bases. V was clipped by 0 bases and J by 5 bases; unmatched bases: 0. The germline V gene encodes CDR1 LGHNA and CDR2 YNFKEQ. The CDR3 runs 13 residues. The sequenced CDR3 bases are TGTGCCAGCAGCCAAGACAGGGGGACTGAA. Amino acid sequence: CASSQDRGTE. The full-length CDR3 reads as CASSQDRGTEAFF.

This clone is classed as medium-sized. The CDR3 is cut off 3 residues early in the read; its end comes from the germline J gene. The rearrangement links TRBV2 to TRBJ2-3; tentatively, D is TRBD1 (6 bases). Germline loops: CDR1 SNHLY, CDR2 FYNNEI. The V gene lost 7 bases and the J gene lost 3 bases, with 26 bases spanning the gap. The CDR3 spans 18 residues. The CDR3 bases that were read are TGTGCCAGCACTCCCCTGGGGTCACAGGGAAAGTCGACAGATACG. Encoded protein: CASTPLGSQGKSTDT. The entire CDR3 is CASTPLGSQGKSTDTQYF.

There are many counts of this clone. The read is 3 residues too short to cover the CDR3 end, so that end is filled in from the germline J gene. The chain uses TRBV2 and TRBJ2-1; D is perhaps TRBD1 or TRBD2 (7 bases each). CDR1 SNHLY and CDR2 FYNNEI come from the germline V gene. V lost 4 bases to trimming and J lost 1 base, with 11 bases between them. This CDR3 is 15 amino acids long. The CDR3 spells CASSAAGQSYNEQFF. Partial CDR3 DNA: TGTGCCAGCAGTGCAGCGGGACAGTCCTACAATGAG.

This clone was recorded many times. The read terminates 3 residues before the CDR3 end, so the remaining end is supplied by the germline J gene. The rearrangement joins TRBV5-5 to TRBJ2-4, with D possibly being TRBD1 (5 bases). Germline V gene data show CDR1 as SGHKS and CDR2 as YYEKEE (reference sequence). V was cut by 4 bases and J by 1 base, with 12 bases left in between. This CDR3 is built from 15 residues. The sequenced CDR3 bases are TGTGCCAGCAGCCCCAGTGGGGCGGCCAAAAACATT. Its protein product is CASSPSGAAKNI. The complete CDR3 reads CASSPSGAAKNIQYF.

This clone was counted at least ten times. Compared with germline, one end of the junction differs, possibly owing to a read error. At the DNA level, this CDR3 is encoded by other sequences in the same sample as well. The DNA read from the CDR3 is TGTAGTGCTATAAGCGGGACAGGGCGTATGAACACTGAA. This codes for CSAISGTGRMNTE. The complete CDR3 sequence is CSAISGTGRMNTEAFF. This chain connects TRBV20-1 to TRBJ1-1; TRBD1 matches at 9 bases. The read is 3 residues too short to cover the CDR3 end, so that end is filled in from the germline J gene. This CDR3 comprises 16 residues. The germline V gene has CDR1 DFQATT and CDR2 SNEGSKA (reference sequence).

This clone was found many times. With the read ending 3 residues before the CDR3 end, the germline J gene is used to fill in that end. The chain is built from TRBV20-1 and TRBJ1-6, with D perhaps matching TRBD1 (6 bases). The germline CDR1 and CDR2 sequences are DFQATT and SNEGSKA (reference sequence). CDR3 size: 13 residues. Trimming stripped 3 bases from V and 5 bases from J, with 8 bases between. The CDR3 loop reads CSASGGHNSPLHF. The DNA read from the CDR3 is TGCAGTGCTAGTGGGGGCCATAATTCACCC.

Ten or more counts support this clone. The part of the CDR3 DNA that was read is TGTGCCAGCAGTCCCAAGTCTAGA. This translates into CASSPKSR. The complete CDR3 reads CASSPKSRAFF. This chain connects TRBV2 to TRBJ1-1; D is unresolved. The observed sequence ends 3 residues before the CDR3 terminus, with the missing tail filled in from the germline J gene. Germline CDR1 reads SNHLY; CDR2 reads FYNNEI. This CDR3 spans 11 amino acids.

This clone was counted many times. The CDR3 spells CASSEISGVNIQYF. The sequenced CDR3 bases are TGTGCCAGCAGTGAGATTTCCGGGGTAAACATT. The J gene is TRBJ2-4, the V gene TRBV6-1; TRBD2 is a possible D gene (5 bases). The read gets to within 3 residues of the CDR3 end, and the germline J gene fills in the rest. Looked up from germline, CDR1 is MNHNS and CDR2 is SASEGT. The CDR3 totals 14 residues. V lost 3 bases and J 6 bases, leaving 12 bases between the germline ends.

This clone was seen repeatedly, ten times or more. The read halts 3 residues ahead of the CDR3 end, with the missing end drawn from the germline J gene. The chain couples TRBV20-1 to TRBJ2-7; TRBD1 matches at 7 bases. CDR1 and CDR2 (germline): DFQATT, SNEGSKA (reference sequence). Trimming cost V 6 bases and J 1 base; bases outside gene matches: 9. The CDR3 sequence is 14 residues long. CDR3 bases read: TGCAGTGCCGAGAAAGCGACAGGGTCCTACGAG. Amino acids: CSAEKATGSYE. The full CDR3 sequence reads CSAEKATGSYEQYF.

Concerning this clone itself: The sequence runs out 3 residues before the end of the CDR3; the remainder is reconstructed from the germline J gene. The gene calls are TRBV11-2 and TRBJ2-5, with D possibly TRBD2 on 5 matching bases. Germline CDR1 reads SGHAT; CDR2 reads FQNNGV. V lost 5 bases to trimming and J lost 5 bases, with 18 bases between them. The CDR3 loop spans 15 amino acids. The sequenced CDR3 bases are TGTGCCAGCAGCCTCTCGGACTCTTCCATGGAGACC. Translating it yields CASSLSDSSMET. Given in full, the CDR3 is CASSLSDSSMETQYF.

The sample holds many counts of this clone. The read terminates 3 residues ahead of where the CDR3 ends, so the germline J gene completes it. This chain connects TRBV30 to TRBJ2-2; D perhaps matches TRBD2 (6 bases). This CDR3 spans 14 amino acids. Trimming removed 2 bases at V and 5 bases at J, with 12 bases between. CDR1 and CDR2 (germline): GTSNPN, SVGIG (reference sequence). This CDR3 is CAWSRRGGTGELFF. CDR3 bases read: TGTGCCTGGAGTAGGAGGGGCGGAACCGGGGAG.

This clone was seen at least ten times. Coverage ceases 3 residues before the CDR3 finishes, and the germline J gene fills in the end. The chain couples TRBV30 to TRBJ1-4; 8 bases agree with TRBD1. This CDR3 has 15 residues. V gave up 0 bases and J gave up 0 bases; unmatched junction bases: 0. The V gene's germline CDR1 is GTSNPN and CDR2 SVGIG (reference sequence). Incomplete CDR3 DNA: TGTGCCTGGAGTGTGGACAGGGCAACTAATGAAAAA. Translating it yields CAWSVDRATNEK. The complete CDR3 reads CAWSVDRATNEKLFF.

This clone was observed a handful of times. The read ends 3 residues before the CDR3 terminus; that terminus is restored from the germline J gene. The chain is built from TRBV20-1 and TRBJ2-3; 10 positions match TRBD1. V lost 6 bases, J lost 8 bases, and 8 bases stayed unmatched. Germline V CDR1 and CDR2: DFQATT, SNEGSKA (reference sequence). The CDR3 sequence is 13 residues long. This CDR3 is CSAGTGAPGTQYF. The covered CDR3 bases are TGCAGTGCCGGGACAGGGGCACCAGGTACG.

This clone was seen many times. Read data end 3 residues before the CDR3 end; the end is taken from the germline J gene. The chain is built from TRBV10-1 and TRBJ2-7; tentatively, D is TRBD1 (5 bases). This CDR3 is built from 15 residues. Germline V CDR1 and CDR2: WNHNN, SYGVQD (reference sequence). Trimming left V 6 bases short and J 3 bases short, with 18 bases between. Incomplete CDR3 DNA: TGCGCCAGCAGCGATATTCCCGACAGCTACTACGAG. Its protein is CASSDIPDSYYE. The CDR3 in its entirety is CASSDIPDSYYEQYF.

This clone was observed many times. From the germline J gene comes the end of the CDR3, since the read stops 3 residues before it. The chain carries TRBV14 and TRBJ2-7; D is perhaps TRBD2 (7 bases). V was shortened by 6 bases and J by 6 bases, with 9 bases between the two germline ends. The CDR3 spans 11 residues. Germline V CDR1 and CDR2: SGHDN, FVKESK. The DNA read from the CDR3 is TGTGCCAGCAGGGCGGGGGCCGAG. Translated, it gives CASRAGAE. The entire CDR3 sequence reads CASRAGAEQYF.

This clone was detected ten times or more. Read data end 3 residues before the CDR3 end; the end is taken from the germline J gene. This sequence joins TRBV7-9 and TRBJ1-2; 10 bases map to TRBD1. This CDR3 region has 15 residues. Germline V gene lookup returns CDR1 SEHNR and CDR2 FQNEAQ (reference sequence). V dropped 5 bases and J dropped 2; count of bases not matched to a gene: 5. This CDR3 reads CASSAGQGNNYGYTF. The DNA read from the CDR3 is TGTGCCAGCAGCGCGGGACAGGGGAACAACTATGGC.

This clone was picked up many times. The CDR3 goes on 3 residues after the read ends, and that part is filled in from the germline J gene. The chain is built from TRBV3-1 (or the pseudogene TRBV3-2) and TRBJ1-1, with a possible D match to TRBD1 (5 bases). The V gene's germline CDR1 is LGHDT and CDR2 YNNKEL (reference sequence). V shed 3 bases and J shed 2 bases, with 10 bases lying between them. The CDR3 contains 14 residues. The CDR3 bases that were read are TGTGCCAGCAGCCAGGATGACAGCAACACTGAA. Its translation: CASSQDDSNTE. The entire CDR3 protein reads CASSQDDSNTEAFF.

This clone showed up many times. The missing CDR3 end, 3 residues past where the read stops, is filled in from the germline J gene. This chain connects TRBV20-1 to TRBJ1-2; D gene ambiguous. The CDR3 is 13 amino acids. The germline CDR1 and CDR2 sequences are DFQATT and SNEGSKA (reference sequence). CDR3: CSARRAGLCVYTF. The part of the CDR3 DNA that was read is TGCAGTGCTAGACGAGCGGGCTTGTGTGTG.

This clone was counted many times. The read gets to within 3 residues of the CDR3 end, and the germline J gene fills in the rest. The chain joins TRBV7-9 to TRBJ2-5; 9 nucleotides agree with TRBD1. V lost 3 bases, J lost 5 bases, and 7 bases stayed unmatched. The CDR3 extends over 15 amino acids. Germline V gene lookup returns CDR1 SEHNR and CDR2 FQNEAQ (reference sequence). CDR3 DNA (partial): TGTGCCAGCAGCTTGGGAGACAGGGGGAGGGAGACC. It yields the protein CASSLGDRGRET. The whole CDR3 reads CASSLGDRGRETQYF.

This clone was observed at least ten times. The read finishes 3 residues shy of the CDR3 end, and the germline J gene is used to complete it. The V call is TRBV7-2, the J call TRBJ2-7; no reliable D call. Germline V lookup: CDR1 SGHTA, CDR2 FQGNSA. The V end lost 2 bases, the J end lost 2 bases, and 7 bases lay between the germline ends. This CDR3 region has 13 residues. The CDR3: CASSLLQTYEQYF. CDR3 bases read: TGTGCCAGCAGCTTACTGCAGACCTACGAG. The variable domain in full, completed from reference TRBV7-2 and TRBJ2-7, reads GAGVSQSPSNKVTEKGKDVELRCDPISGHTALYWYRQSLGQGLEFLIYFQGNSAPDKSGLPSDRFSAERTGGSVSTLTIQRTQQEDSAVYLCASSLLQTYEQYFGPGTRLTVT.